The clone carrying this TCR beta chain has just one count. Its target is not known. Trimming shortened V by 7 bases and J by 8 bases, and 18 bases separated the two germline ends. The CDR3 has 13 residues. Germline-derived CDR1 and CDR2 are SQVTM and ANQGSEA. The PCR ran on 60 Vbeta and 13 Jbeta primers. The protocol was immunoSEQ multiplex PCR, while the TCRdb copy is restricted to in-frame clones and leaves out a portion. The data hold 100,000 to 150,000 clones, with roughly 71% observed a single time. The data stem from a study of cytomegalovirus exposure and HLA in healthy donors. Findings and limits, study-wide: The authors reported that TCR beta sequences could predict HLA-A and HLA-B alleles. These predictions were accurate for most subjects in the first cohort.

V is TRBV29-1 and J is TRBJ1-3; D is possibly TRBD1 (6 bases). This receptor was identified in a woman aged 40-49 years in good health and CMV-seronegative. Specimen: PBMCs. Here the CDR3 DNA reads TGCAGCGCCACCGCGGACAGTGGCTACACCATATATTTT. The encoded protein is CSATADSGYTIYF.